These 27 T cell receptor beta chains originate from one sample sequenced in a study of shared clonotypes between healthy human individuals. Libraries were prepared by immunoSEQ multiplex PCR; TCRdb keeps only in-frame clonotypes and omits some of them. The top ten clones hold more than 1.5% of a sample with about 700,000 clones, around two thirds of them seen once. The material sequenced was memory CD4+ T cells sorted from blood. Subset of the sample: CD45RA-negative fraction. These TCRs come from a woman aged 25 to 39 in good health.

The gene calls are TRBV4-2 and TRBJ2-5; 10 nucleotides agree with TRBD2. The J call is uncertain, as TRBJ2-7 better fits the DNA end. This CDR3 has 17 amino acids. Looked up from germline, CDR1 is LGHNA and CDR2 is YNFKEQ. This chain's CDR3 is CASSLLITSGDSYEQYF. The CDR3 nucleotides read TGTGCCAGCAGCTTACTAATCACTAGCGGGGACTCCTACGAGCAGTACTTC.

The chain is built from TRBV19 and TRBJ2-2, with D perhaps given as TRBD1 or TRBD2 (5 bases each). Trimming took 7 bases from V and 7 from J, leaving 16 bases between them. The CDR3 sequence is 14 residues long. Germline V gene sequence: CDR1 LNHDA, CDR2 SQIVND (reference sequence). Here the CDR3 reads CASTPGPRGGELFF. The DNA of the CDR3 is TGTGCCAGTACCCCGGGCCCGAGGGGCGGGGAGCTGTTTTTT.

This sequence joins TRBV15 and TRBJ1-1; 11 bases match TRBD1. This CDR3 has 15 residues. Looked up from germline, CDR1 is LNHNV and CDR2 is YYDKDF (reference sequence). V was clipped by 8 bases and J by 3 bases; unmatched bases: 8. CDR3 sequence: CATRPGTGGHTEAFF. As DNA, the CDR3 is TGTGCCACCCGTCCCGGGACAGGGGGACACACTGAAGCTTTCTTT.

V gene TRBV5-1 combines with J gene TRBJ2-7, with D possibly being TRBD1 (5 bases). Germline assignment: CDR1 SGHRS and CDR2 YFSETQ. CDR3 length equals 14 residues. V shed 0 bases and J shed 3 bases, with 10 bases lying between them. The CDR3 here is CASSLVETVYEQYF. In nucleotides, the CDR3 is TGCGCCAGCAGCTTGGTTGAGACAGTCTACGAGCAGTACTTC.

The chain uses TRBV2 and TRBJ1-4; TRBD1 matches at 7 bases. CDR3 size: 14 residues. Trimming at V came to 10 bases and at J to 7 bases, leaving 12 bases not matched to a gene. Germline lookup yields CDR1 SNHLY and CDR2 FYNNEI. The CDR3 sequence is CATSRQGRGEKLFF. DNA of the CDR3: TGTGCCACTTCAAGACAGGGTAGAGGTGAAAAACTGTTTTTT.

The V call is TRBV2, the J call TRBJ2-2; D is undetermined. V gave up 2 bases and J gave up 0 bases, with 7 bases separating them. Germline V gene lookup returns CDR1 SNHLY and CDR2 FYNNEI. This CDR3 contains 15 residues. CDR3 sequence reads: CASSERTSNTGELFF. As DNA, the CDR3 is TGTGCCAGCAGTGAACGAACTTCGAACACCGGGGAGCTGTTTTTT. The variable domain in full, completed from reference TRBV2 and TRBJ2-2, reads EPEVTQTPSHQVTQMGQEVILRCVPISNHLYFYWYRQILGQKVEFLVSFYNNEISEKSEIFDDQFSVERPDGSNFTLKIRSTKLEDSAMYFCASSERTSNTGELFFGEGSRLTVL.

The V gene is TRBV28, the J gene TRBJ2-6; D is uncertain. CDR3 length: 15 amino acids. The V gene lost 2 bases and the J gene lost 0 bases, with 5 bases spanning the gap. The germline gives CDR1 MDHEN, CDR2 SYDVKM. CDR3 coding DNA: TGTGCCAGCAGTTTAGAGCTCTCTGGGGCCAACGTCCTGACTTTC. Protein product: CASSLELSGANVLTF.

The V gene is TRBV20-1, the J gene TRBJ2-3; D gene uncertain. The CDR3 is 9 residues long. The germline V gene has CDR1 DFQATT and CDR2 SNEGSKA (reference sequence). The CDR3 DNA is TGCAGGACCACAGATACGCAGTATTTT. Amino acids: CRTTDTQYF.

The chain recombines TRBV9 with TRBJ2-7, with 7 bases matching TRBD2. Germline V gene data show CDR1 as SGDLS and CDR2 as YYNGEE. The CDR3 is made up of 17 amino acids. The junction had 15 bases not matched to a gene; V was cut back by 3 bases and J by 3 bases. CDR3 protein: CASSASSGGRGYYEQYF. Written as DNA, the CDR3 is TGTGCCAGCAGCGCTTCCTCTGGCGGGAGAGGTTACTACGAGCAGTACTTC.

J is TRBJ1-2 and V is TRBV18; 8 positions agree with TRBD1. The CDR3 runs to 13 residues. The V and J ends lost 3 bases and 8 bases, in that order; junction bases with no gene match: 5. CDR1 is KGHSH, CDR2 LQKENI, per germline. The CDR3, as DNA: TGTGCCAGCTCACCGGACAGGGCGGAAGGCTACACCTTC. Translated: CASSPDRAEGYTF.

The chain joins TRBV15 to TRBJ2-5; D is uncertain. This CDR3 is 13 amino acids long. Trimming shortened V by 3 bases and J by 5 bases, and 10 bases separated the two germline ends. Looked up from germline, CDR1 is LNHNV and CDR2 is YYDKDF (reference sequence). The CDR3 loop reads CATSRARLETQYF. The CDR3 nucleotides read TGTGCCACCAGCAGGGCTAGATTGGAGACCCAGTACTTC.

The V call is TRBV9, the J call TRBJ2-6; D might be TRBD2 (5 bases). CDR3 length: 16 residues. Trimming left V 3 bases short and J 0 bases short, with 10 bases between. Germline CDR1 reads SGDLS; CDR2 reads YYNGEE. Here the CDR3 reads CASSGRGSSGANVLTF. In DNA form, the CDR3 reads TGTGCCAGCAGCGGACGGGGAAGCTCTGGGGCCAACGTCCTGACTTTC.

With regard to this clone: Other DNA sequences in this specimen translate into the identical CDR3. This chain links TRBV5-1 with TRBJ2-1; 9 positions match TRBD2. The CDR3 sequence is 15 residues long. Per the germline V gene, CDR1 is SGHRS and CDR2 is YFSETQ. With 4 bases clipped from V and 2 bases from J, the junction kept 4 bases outside the gene matches. The CDR3 region is CASSPASGAYNEQFF. The CDR3 bases are TGCGCCAGCAGCCCAGCTAGCGGGGCCTACAATGAGCAGTTCTTC.

The chain is built from TRBV6-5 and TRBJ2-7; TRBD1 agrees at 7 bases. The CDR3 is 15 amino acids. The V gene's germline CDR1 is MNHEY and CDR2 SVGAGI. Trimming at V came to 6 bases and at J to 7 bases, leaving 15 bases not matched to a gene. The CDR3 here is CASSYDRERLREQYF. As DNA, the CDR3 is TGTGCCAGCAGCTACGACAGGGAGAGATTACGGGAGCAGTACTTC.

The chain carries TRBV7-9 and TRBJ2-1; either TRBD1 or TRBD2 may supply D (5 bases each). CDR1 is SEHNR and CDR2 is FQNEAQ in the germline V gene (reference sequence). The CDR3 is 13 amino acids. V lost 7 bases and J 5 bases, leaving 12 bases between the germline ends. Written as DNA, the CDR3 is TGTGCCAGCATCAAAGGGGACCACAATGAGCAGTTCTTC. Translating it yields CASIKGDHNEQFF. The full variable domain, completed using reference TRBV7-9 and TRBJ2-1, is DTGVSQNPRHKITKRGQNVTFRCDPISEHNRLYWYRQTLGQGPEFLTYFQNEAQLEKSRLLSDRFSAERPKGSFSTLEIQRTEQGDSAMYLCASIKGDHNEQFFGPGTRLTVL.

This clone was seen once. The chain carries TRBV18 and TRBJ2-7; no firm D call. Trimming pared 3 bases from V and 5 bases from J, leaving 11 bases between. The CDR3 length is 13 residues. The germline V gene has CDR1 KGHSH and CDR2 LQKENI. The DNA of the CDR3 is TGTGCCAGCTCACCGGGATCCCGGGACGAGCAGTACTTC. This codes for CASSPGSRDEQYF.

The chain recombines TRBV23-1 with TRBJ1-5; TRBD1 agrees at 8 bases. TRBV23-1 is an ORF; its function is uncertain. The CDR3 extends over 17 amino acids. Trimming cost V 5 bases and J 3 bases; bases outside gene matches: 12. CDR3 protein: CASSFINLQGVNQPQHF. The DNA of the CDR3 is TGCGCCAGCAGTTTCATCAACTTACAGGGGGTCAATCAGCCCCAGCATTTT.

CDR3: CASSLVGFSPGDEQFF. For the CDR3, the DNA is TGTGCCAGCAGCTTAGTCGGGTTCTCACCTGGCGATGAGCAGTTCTTC. V and J are TRBV7-8 and TRBJ2-1, with D uncertain. Trimming stripped 1 base from V and 8 bases from J, with 18 bases between. Germline CDR1 SGHVS, CDR2 FQNEAQ. This CDR3 is built from 16 residues.

V and J are TRBV27 and TRBJ2-5, with 11 bases aligning to TRBD2. The germline V gene encodes CDR1 MNHEY and CDR2 SMNVEV (reference sequence). The CDR3 has 16 amino acids. Trimming removed 5 bases from V and 0 bases from J; junction bases left unmatched: 5. The CDR3 protein is CASSLRTSGYQETQYF. The CDR3 DNA sequence: TGTGCCAGCAGTCTACGGACTAGCGGGTACCAAGAGACCCAGTACTTC.

The chain carries TRBV2 and TRBJ1-2, with 8 positions matching TRBD1. This CDR3 spans 15 amino acids. V lost 6 bases to trimming and J lost 4 bases; unmatched junction nucleotides: 10. Germline CDR1 and CDR2: SNHLY and FYNNEI. The CDR3 coding sequence is TGTGCCAGCAGGGACCCGACAGGGGCGGCCTATGGCTACACCTTC. It codes for CASRDPTGAAYGYTF.

The V gene is TRBV11-2, the J gene TRBJ2-1; TRBD2 agrees at 11 bases. The V gene's germline CDR1 is SGHAT and CDR2 FQNNGV. The CDR3 sequence is 12 residues long. V shed 5 bases, J shed 15 bases, and the junction held 6 bases outside the gene matches. Here the CDR3 DNA reads TGTGCCAGCAGCCTTAGCGGGAGGGGAGGGTTCTTC. Its protein is CASSLSGRGGFF.

CDR3 nucleotide sequence: TGCAGCGTTGAAAAGGTAGCGAACACTGAAGCTTTCTTT. Its protein product is CSVEKVANTEAFF. The chain combines TRBV29-1 with TRBJ1-1, with D unclear. This CDR3 comprises 13 residues. Germline lookup yields CDR1 SQVTM and CDR2 ANQGSEA. V was cut by 2 bases and J by 1 base, with 8 bases left in between.

The CDR3 DNA sequence: TGTGCCAGCAGTTCTCCCGAGGCGGGAGTGAGAAAGACCCAGTACTTC. This sequence encodes CASSSPEAGVRKTQYF. This chain uses TRBV28 with TRBJ2-5, with 7 bases matching TRBD2. Germline CDR1 MDHEN, CDR2 SYDVKM. The CDR3 has 16 residues. The V gene end was trimmed by 4 bases and the J gene end by 6 bases; junction bases not matched to a gene: 14.

Regarding this clone: In the same sample, other DNA sequences code for this CDR3. CDR3 residues: CASSIDRDQPQHF. DNA of the CDR3: TGTGCCAGTAGTATAGACCGAGATCAGCCCCAGCATTTT. The V and J genes are TRBV19 and TRBJ1-5; D is undetermined. The CDR3 has 13 amino acids. From germline, CDR1 is LNHDA and CDR2 SQIVND (reference sequence). With 0 bases removed from V and 5 bases from J, the gap between germline ends came to 5 bases.

The J gene is TRBJ1-4, the V gene TRBV2; possibly TRBD1 for D (5 bases). Germline V gene data show CDR1 as SNHLY and CDR2 as FYNNEI. The CDR3 runs 15 residues. V gave up 2 bases and J gave up 3 bases, with 10 bases separating them. The CDR3 coding sequence is TGTGCCAGCAGTGAATGGGGGGTTCCTAATGAAAAACTGTTTTTT. Translated: CASSEWGVPNEKLFF.

The chain recombines TRBV7-2 with TRBJ1-3; D call uncertain. Between the trimmed V and J ends, which lost 2 bases and 2 bases, there was a span of 10 bases. This CDR3 region has 15 residues. Germline V gene data show CDR1 as SGHTA and CDR2 as FQGNSA. The CDR3 spells CASSLREGAGNTIYF. The CDR3 nucleotides read TGTGCCAGCAGCTTACGGGAAGGCGCTGGAAACACCATATATTTT. Together with reference TRBV7-2 and TRBJ1-3, the CDR3 gives the full variable domain: GAGVSQSPSNKVTEKGKDVELRCDPISGHTALYWYRQSLGQGLEFLIYFQGNSAPDKSGLPSDRFSAERTGGSVSTLTIQRTQQEDSAVYLCASSLREGAGNTIYFGEGSWLTVV.

This clone was seen just once. The chain couples TRBV30 to TRBJ1-4, with TRBD1 matching over 12 bases. This CDR3 is 14 amino acids long. V gave up 4 bases and J gave up 7 bases; unmatched junction bases: 4. The germline V gene encodes CDR1 GTSNPN and CDR2 SVGIG (reference sequence). The DNA for the CDR3 is TGTGCCTGGACCCCGGGACAGGGGGCTGAAAAACTGTTTTTT. As protein: CAWTPGQGAEKLFF.